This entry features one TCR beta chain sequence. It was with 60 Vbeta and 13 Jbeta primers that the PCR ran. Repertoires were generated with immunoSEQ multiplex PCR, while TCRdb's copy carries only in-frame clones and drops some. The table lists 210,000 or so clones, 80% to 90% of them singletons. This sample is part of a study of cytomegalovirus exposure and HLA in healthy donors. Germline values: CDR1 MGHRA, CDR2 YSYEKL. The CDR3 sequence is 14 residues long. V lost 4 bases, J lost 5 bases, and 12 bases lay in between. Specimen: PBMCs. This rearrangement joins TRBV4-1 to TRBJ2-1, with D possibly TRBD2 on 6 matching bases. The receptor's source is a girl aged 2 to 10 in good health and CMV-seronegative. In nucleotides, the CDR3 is TGCGCCAGCAGCCGCGGGACGGCCAACAATGAGCAGTTCTTC. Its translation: CASSRGTANNEQFF.